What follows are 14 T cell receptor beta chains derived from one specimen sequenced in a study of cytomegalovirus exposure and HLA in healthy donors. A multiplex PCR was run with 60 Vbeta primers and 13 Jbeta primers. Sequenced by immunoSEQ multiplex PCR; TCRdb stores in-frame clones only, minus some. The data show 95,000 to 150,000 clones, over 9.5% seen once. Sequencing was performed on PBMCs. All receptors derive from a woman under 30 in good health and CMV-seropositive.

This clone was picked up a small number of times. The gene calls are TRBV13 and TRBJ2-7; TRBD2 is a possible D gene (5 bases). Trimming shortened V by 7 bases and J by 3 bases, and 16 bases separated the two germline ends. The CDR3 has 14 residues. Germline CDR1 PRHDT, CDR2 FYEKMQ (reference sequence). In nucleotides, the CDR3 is TGTGCCAGCACAAGTGCGACTACGGGCTACGAGCAGTACTTC. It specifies CASTSATTGYEQYF.

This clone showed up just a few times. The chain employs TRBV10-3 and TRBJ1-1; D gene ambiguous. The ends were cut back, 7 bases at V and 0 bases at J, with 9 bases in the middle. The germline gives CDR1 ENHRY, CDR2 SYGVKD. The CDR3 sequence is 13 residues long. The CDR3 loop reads CAITSSMNTEAFF. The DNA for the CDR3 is TGTGCCATCACCAGTTCCATGAACACTGAAGCTTTCTTT.

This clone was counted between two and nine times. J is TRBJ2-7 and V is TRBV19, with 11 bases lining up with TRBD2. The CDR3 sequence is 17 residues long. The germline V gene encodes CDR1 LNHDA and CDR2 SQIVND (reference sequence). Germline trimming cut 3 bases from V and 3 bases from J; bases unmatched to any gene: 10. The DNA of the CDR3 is TGTGCCAGTAGTATTACTAGCGGGAGCCCCGTCGACTACGAGCAGTACTTC. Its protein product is CASSITSGSPVDYEQYF. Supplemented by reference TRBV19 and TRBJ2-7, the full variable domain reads DGGITQSPKYLFRKEGQNVTLSCEQNLNHDAMYWYRQDPGQGLRLIYYSQIVNDFQKGDIAEGYSVSREKKESFPLTVTSAQKNPTAFYLCASSITSGSPVDYEQYFGPGTRLTVT.

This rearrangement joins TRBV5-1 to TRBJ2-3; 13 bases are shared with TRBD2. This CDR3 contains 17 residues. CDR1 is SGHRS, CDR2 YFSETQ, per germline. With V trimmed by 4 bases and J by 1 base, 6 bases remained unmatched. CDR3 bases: TGCGCCAGCAGCCTGGGGACTAGCGGGAAGGGCACAGATACGCAGTATTTT. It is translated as CASSLGTSGKGTDTQYF.

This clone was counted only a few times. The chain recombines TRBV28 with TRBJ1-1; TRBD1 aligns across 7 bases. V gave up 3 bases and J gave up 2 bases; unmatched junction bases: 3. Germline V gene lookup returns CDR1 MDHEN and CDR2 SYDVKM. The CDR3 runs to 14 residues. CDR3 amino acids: CASSLVGGNTEAFF. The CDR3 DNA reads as TGTGCCAGCAGTTTGGTAGGGGGCAACACTGAAGCTTTCTTT.

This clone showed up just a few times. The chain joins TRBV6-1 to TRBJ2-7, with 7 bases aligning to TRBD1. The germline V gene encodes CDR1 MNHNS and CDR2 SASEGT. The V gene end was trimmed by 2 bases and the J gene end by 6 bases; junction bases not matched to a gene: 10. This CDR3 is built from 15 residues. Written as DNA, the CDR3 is TGTGCCAGCAGTGAAATGTCAGGGGGAAACCTCGAGCAGTACTTC. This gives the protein CASSEMSGGNLEQYF.

The CDR3 sequence: CASSSTGYSNQPQHF. The DNA for the CDR3 is TGTGCCAGCAGTTCGACAGGTTATAGCAATCAGCCCCAGCATTTT. The V and J genes are TRBV27 and TRBJ1-5; D is possibly TRBD1 (6 bases). V dropped 4 bases and J dropped 0 bases, with 10 bases sitting between them. Germline CDR1 and CDR2: MNHEY and SMNVEV (reference sequence). This CDR3 comprises 15 residues.

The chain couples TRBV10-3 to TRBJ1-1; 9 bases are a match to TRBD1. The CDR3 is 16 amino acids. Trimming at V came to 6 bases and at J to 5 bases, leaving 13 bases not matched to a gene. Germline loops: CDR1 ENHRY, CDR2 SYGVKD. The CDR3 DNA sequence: TGTGCCATCAGCGCCGGGACAGGGCTTCTGGGAACTGAAGCTTTCTTT. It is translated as CAISAGTGLLGTEAFF.

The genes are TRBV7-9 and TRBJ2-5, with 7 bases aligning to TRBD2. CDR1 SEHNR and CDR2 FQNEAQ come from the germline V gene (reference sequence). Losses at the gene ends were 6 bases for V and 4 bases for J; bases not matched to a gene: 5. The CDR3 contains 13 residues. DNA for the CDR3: TGTGCCAGCAGTGCACTAGCGACAGAGACCCAGTACTTC. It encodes CASSALATETQYF.

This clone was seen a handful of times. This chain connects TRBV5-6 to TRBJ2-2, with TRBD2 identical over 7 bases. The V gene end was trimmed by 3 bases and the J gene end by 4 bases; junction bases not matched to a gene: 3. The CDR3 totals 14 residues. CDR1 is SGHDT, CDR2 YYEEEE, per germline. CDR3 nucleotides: TGTGCCAGCAGCTGGGGGGGTCGCACCGGGGAGCTGTTTTTT. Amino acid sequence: CASSWGGRTGELFF.

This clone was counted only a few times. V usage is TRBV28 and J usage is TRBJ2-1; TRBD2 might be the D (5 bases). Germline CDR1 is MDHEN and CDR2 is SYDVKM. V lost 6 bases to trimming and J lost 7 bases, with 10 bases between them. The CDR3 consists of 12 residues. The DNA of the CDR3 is TGTGCCAGCAGCCGGACTGTGAATGAGCAGTTCTTC. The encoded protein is CASSRTVNEQFF.

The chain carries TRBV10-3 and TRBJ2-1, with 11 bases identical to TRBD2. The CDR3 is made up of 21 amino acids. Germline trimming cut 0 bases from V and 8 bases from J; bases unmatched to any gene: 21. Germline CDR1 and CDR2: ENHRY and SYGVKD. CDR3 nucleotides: TGTGCCATCAGTGAGTCGACGGTAGCGGGAGGGCCAAGTTTTTCTAGCTATGAGCAGTTCTTC. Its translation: CAISESTVAGGPSFSSYEQFF.

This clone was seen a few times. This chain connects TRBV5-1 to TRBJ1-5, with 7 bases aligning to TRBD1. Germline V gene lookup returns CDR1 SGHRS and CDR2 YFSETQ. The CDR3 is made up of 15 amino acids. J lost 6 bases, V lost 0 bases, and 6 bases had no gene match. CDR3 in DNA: TGCGCCAGCAGCTTGGAAGGGGGCCGCGGTCAGCCCCAGCATTTT. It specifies CASSLEGGRGQPQHF.

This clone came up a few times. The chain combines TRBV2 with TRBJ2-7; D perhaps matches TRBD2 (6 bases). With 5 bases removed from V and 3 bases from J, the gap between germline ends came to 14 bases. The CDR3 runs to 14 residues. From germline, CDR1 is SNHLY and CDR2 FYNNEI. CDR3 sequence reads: CASSYYGTHYEQYF. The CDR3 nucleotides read TGTGCCAGCAGTTACTACGGGACTCACTACGAGCAGTACTTC.